Presented here are 16 T cell receptor beta chains from one specimen sequenced in a study of T cell changes during pregnancy in multiple sclerosis. Measured with immunoSEQ multiplex PCR; TCRdb has only the in-frame clones, and not every one. This table holds roughly 80,000 clones, roughly nine tenths found once. This specimen consisted of peripheral blood, obtained before pregnancy. The origin of the receptors is a female donor with multiple sclerosis, enrolled in a pregnancy study.

The rearrangement joins TRBV14 to TRBJ1-2; 10 nucleotides match TRBD1. Germline V lookup: CDR1 SGHDN, CDR2 FVKESK. The CDR3 spans 15 residues. The J segment lost 4 bases and the V segment lost 3 bases, leaving 5 bases of the junction unmatched. The CDR3 spells CASSHDRTGGYGYTF. CDR3 in DNA: TGTGCCAGCAGCCACGACCGGACAGGGGGCTATGGCTACACCTTC. Using reference TRBV14 and TRBJ1-2 for the parts outside the CDR3, the full variable domain is EAGVTQFPSHSVIEKGQTVTLRCDPISGHDNLYWYRRVMGKEIKFLLHFVKESKQDESGMPNNRFLAERTGGTYSTLKVQPAELEDSGVYFCASSHDRTGGYGYTFGSGTRLTVV.

As for this clone: Relative to the germline gene, one junction end is altered; a read error may explain this. This rearrangement joins TRBV20-1 to TRBJ1-1; D unresolved. Germline-derived CDR1 and CDR2 are DFQATT and SNEGSKA (reference sequence). The CDR3 consists of 11 residues. The CDR3 spells CSARVSPGSVF. CDR3 sequence (DNA): TGCAGTGCTAGAGTCAGCCCGGGGTCGGTCTTT.

The rearrangement joins TRBV27 to TRBJ1-2; possible D gene TRBD1, 6 bases. Germline assignment: CDR1 MNHEY and CDR2 SMNVEV (reference sequence). This CDR3 region has 15 residues. V was pared by 4 bases and J by 8 bases, with 20 bases between. CDR3 nucleotides: TGTGCCAGCAGTTACCTCTCGGGCAGGGGCAACGGCTACACCTTC. This sequence encodes CASSYLSGRGNGYTF.

This rearrangement joins TRBV2 to TRBJ1-3; TRBD1 is a possible D gene (6 bases). V was pared by 6 bases and J by 4 bases, with 13 bases between. Germline CDR1 reads SNHLY; CDR2 reads FYNNEI. The CDR3 runs to 14 residues. The CDR3 nucleotides are TGTGCCAGCAGCCCCGGGACACTCGGAAACACCATATATTTT. This encodes CASSPGTLGNTIYF.

The table lists this clone with a count of one. V gene TRBV7-3 combines with J gene TRBJ1-1; maybe TRBD1 (6 bases). Trimming pared 2 bases from V and 0 bases from J, leaving 10 bases between. Per germline, CDR1 SGHTA and CDR2 FQGTGA. The CDR3 length is 15 residues. The CDR3 DNA sequence: TGTGCCAGCAGCTTAGGGGGCAGGGTGAACACTGAAGCTTTCTTT. Translation gives CASSLGGRVNTEAFF.

The chain carries TRBV7-8 and TRBJ2-5, with 8 bases identical to TRBD2. Per the germline V gene, CDR1 is SGHVS and CDR2 is FQNEAQ. J gave up 2 bases and V 2 bases, and 4 bases lay outside the gene matches. The CDR3 sequence is 15 residues long. DNA of the CDR3: TGTGCCAGCAGCTTACTAGCGGGCCCACAAGAGACCCAGTACTTC. This translates into CASSLLAGPQETQYF.

The J gene is TRBJ2-3, the V gene TRBV14, with D perhaps matching TRBD1 (7 bases). CDR3 length: 16 residues. The V and J ends lost 5 bases and 2 bases respectively, with 17 bases between them. CDR1 SGHDN and CDR2 FVKESK come from the germline V gene. The CDR3 DNA reads as TGTGCCAGCAGCTCCAGGGGGGTACTCCCCACAGATACGCAGTATTTT. It is translated as CASSSRGVLPTDTQYF.

The chain recombines TRBV9 with TRBJ1-2; D might be TRBD1 (5 bases). This CDR3 is 15 amino acids long. Germline V lookup: CDR1 SGDLS, CDR2 YYNGEE. Trimming took 4 bases from V and 7 from J, leaving 20 bases between them. The CDR3 loop reads CASSPTRSRGVGYTF. CDR3 bases: TGTGCCAGCAGCCCCACCCGTTCTCGGGGGGTTGGCTACACCTTC. The full variable domain, its missing parts supplied by reference TRBV9 and TRBJ1-2, is DSGVTQTPKHLITATGQRVTLRCSPRSGDLSVYWYQQSLDQGLQFLIQYYNGEERAKGNILERFSAQQFPDLHSELNLSSLELGDSALYFCASSPTRSRGVGYTFGSGTRLTVV.

The chain couples TRBV19 to TRBJ1-5; TRBD1 aligns across 8 bases. CDR3 size: 15 residues. J was trimmed by 2 bases and V by 6 bases; bases with no gene match: 6. CDR1 is LNHDA and CDR2 is SQIVND in the germline V gene (reference sequence). In DNA, the CDR3 is TGTGCCAGTAGGCGTCTGGACAGGGGCAATCAGCCCCAGCATTTT. It codes for CASRRLDRGNQPQHF.

This chain uses TRBV27 with TRBJ1-1; D gene uncertain. The V end lost 6 bases, the J end lost 1 base, and 9 bases lay between the germline ends. Germline V gives CDR1 MNHEY, CDR2 SMNVEV (reference sequence). The CDR3 has 13 residues. The CDR3 DNA sequence: TGTGCCAGCAGCAGTACCAAGAACACTGAAGCTTTCTTT. This encodes CASSSTKNTEAFF.

The chain joins TRBV27 to TRBJ1-5; maybe TRBD1 (6 bases). V lost 3 bases and J lost 7, with 16 bases in between. The CDR3 loop spans 15 amino acids. Germline V gene lookup returns CDR1 MNHEY and CDR2 SMNVEV (reference sequence). CDR3 region: CASSFSPGVEQPQHF. The CDR3 DNA is TGTGCCAGCAGTTTCTCCCCAGGGGTGGAGCAGCCCCAGCATTTT.

The CDR3 DNA sequence: TGTGCCAGCAGCGGCAGCCAAGAGACCCAGTACTTC. It encodes CASSGSQETQYF. The V call is TRBV7-8, the J call TRBJ2-5, with D hard to call. CDR3 size: 12 residues. V was shortened by 5 bases and J by 1 base, with 5 bases between the two germline ends. Looked up from germline, CDR1 is SGHVS and CDR2 is FQNEAQ.

The gene calls are TRBV5-6 and TRBJ1-2; D is undetermined. Germline V gives CDR1 SGHDT, CDR2 YYEEEE. The CDR3 runs 13 residues. V was clipped by 0 bases and J by 7 bases, with 10 bases between them. The CDR3 DNA sequence: TGTGCCAGCAGCTTGGTTCGCGGTGGTGGCTACACCTTC. This codes for CASSLVRGGGYTF.

The rearrangement joins TRBV5-1 to TRBJ1-1; D gene ambiguous. Germline V gene lookup returns CDR1 SGHRS and CDR2 YFSETQ. The CDR3 contains 12 residues. The V end lost 0 bases, the J end lost 7 bases, and 7 bases lay between the germline ends. The DNA of the CDR3 is TGCGCCAGCAGCTTGGTTGGGAGTGAAGCTTTCTTT. Translating gives CASSLVGSEAFF. Together with reference TRBV5-1 and TRBJ1-1, the CDR3 gives the full variable domain: KAGVTQTPRYLIKTRGQQVTLSCSPISGHRSVSWYQQTPGQGLQFLFEYFSETQRNKGNFPGRFSGRQFSNSRSEMNVSTLELGDSALYLCASSLVGSEAFFGQGTRLTVV.

The genes are TRBV2 and TRBJ1-6; 7 nucleotides agree with TRBD1. The CDR3 has 16 amino acids. In germline, CDR1 is SNHLY, CDR2 FYNNEI. V was pared by 6 bases and J by 10 bases, with 15 bases of the junction left unmatched. The CDR3: CASSQSRAGGGSPLHF. In DNA, the CDR3 is TGTGCCAGCAGCCAATCCCGGGCAGGGGGAGGATCACCCCTCCACTTT.

The sample holds a few counts of this clone. J is TRBJ1-6 and V is TRBV14, with a weak D call TRBD1 (5 bases). CDR3 length equals 14 residues. Deletions cut 4 bases from V and 7 bases from J, with 11 bases between. Per the germline V gene, CDR1 is SGHDN and CDR2 is FVKESK. The CDR3 nucleotides are TGTGCCAGCAGCCCTGACAGAGTGAATTCACCCCTCCACTTT. It codes for CASSPDRVNSPLHF.